The 10 T cell receptor beta chains below were found in one sample sequenced in a study of blood T cells in healthy people across ages. It was with a sample-barcoded 5' primer and a J-beta primer mix that a second PCR of roughly 7 to 12 cycles was run. TCRdb reprocessed the 5' RACE reads with MiXCR, giving one entry per CDR3 protein. The table records roughly 2 million distinct CDR3 sequences, 49% of them present only once. Sequencing used blood. The receptors come from a woman in her thirties or forties in good health.

The chain carries TRBV7-2 and TRBJ2-1, with D hard to call. Germline V CDR1 and CDR2: SGHTA, FQGNSA. The CDR3 loop spans 14 amino acids. Deletions cut 1 base from V and 5 bases from J, with 9 bases between. The CDR3 nucleotides are TGTGCCAGCAGCTTAGTTAGACAAAACAATGAGCAGTTCTTC. It translates to CASSLVRQNNEQFF.

The chain carries TRBV5-1 and TRBJ2-1; 8 nucleotides align to TRBD1. V dropped 4 bases and J dropped 5; count of bases not matched to a gene: 11. CDR1 and CDR2 from the germline V gene are SGHRS and YFSETQ. The CDR3 is made up of 16 amino acids. This CDR3 reads CASSMDRVPLHNEQFF. The CDR3 DNA reads TGCGCCAGCAGCATGGACAGGGTTCCACTTCACAATGAGCAGTTCTTC. The complete variable domain, with remaining parts taken from reference TRBV5-1 and TRBJ2-1, reads KAGVTQTPRYLIKTRGQQVTLSCSPISGHRSVSWYQQTPGQGLQFLFEYFSETQRNKGNFPGRFSGRQFSNSRSEMNVSTLELGDSALYLCASSMDRVPLHNEQFFGPGTRLTVL.

This clonotype was found once. The chain employs TRBV7-9 and TRBJ2-5, with TRBD1 matching 11 bases. V shed 5 bases, J shed 11 bases, and the junction held 13 bases outside the gene matches. Germline values: CDR1 SEHNR, CDR2 FQNEAQ (reference sequence). The CDR3 covers 15 residues. The CDR3 sequence is CASSPWTGGADQQYF. CDR3 DNA: TGTGCCAGCAGCCCCTGGACAGGGGGCGCGGATCAGCAGTACTTC.

The chain links TRBV5-6 to TRBJ2-7, with D unclear. The CDR3 length is 15 residues. Trimming shortened V by 3 bases and J by 3 bases, and 16 bases separated the two germline ends. Germline CDR1 and CDR2: SGHDT and YYEEEE. The CDR3 loop is CASSSADDQYYEQYF. DNA of the CDR3: TGTGCCAGCAGCTCGGCGGACGATCAATACTACGAGCAGTACTTC. The variable domain in full, completed from reference TRBV5-6 and TRBJ2-7, reads DAGVTQSPTHLIKTRGQQVTLRCSPKSGHDTVSWYQQALGQGPQFIFQYYEEEERQRGNFPDRFSGHQFPNYSSELNVNALLLGDSALYLCASSSADDQYYEQYFGPGTRLTVT.

The V call is TRBV2, the J call TRBJ2-1; 11 positions agree with TRBD1. Germline V gene sequence: CDR1 SNHLY, CDR2 FYNNEI. The length of the CDR3 is 14 residues. The J segment lost 7 bases and the V segment lost 9 bases, leaving 8 bases of the junction unmatched. DNA for the CDR3: TGTGCCAGAAGGACAGGGGGCCCGAAAAATGAGCAGTTCTTC. Translation: CARRTGGPKNEQFF.

This clonotype occurred a few times. This sequence joins TRBV7-9 and TRBJ2-3, with D perhaps matching TRBD1 or TRBD2 (5 bases each). Germline lookup yields CDR1 SEHNR and CDR2 FQNEAQ (reference sequence). V was pared by 3 bases and J by 4 bases, with 14 bases between. This CDR3 has 15 amino acids. Here the CDR3 DNA reads TGTGCCAGCAGCTTGAGGTCTCTGGGGGCAGATACGCAGTATTTT. Translation: CASSLRSLGADTQYF.

This chain links TRBV9 with TRBJ1-2; tentatively, D is TRBD1 (6 bases). Trimming cost V 2 bases and J 7 bases, with 15 bases left between them. Germline V lookup: CDR1 SGDLS, CDR2 YYNGEE. The CDR3 contains 14 residues. The CDR3 sequence: CASSVFQGISGYTF. The CDR3 DNA sequence: TGTGCCAGCAGCGTCTTCCAGGGGATTAGTGGCTACACCTTC.

This chain connects TRBV7-2 to TRBJ2-7, with 11 bases lining up with TRBD2. Germline V gene sequence: CDR1 SGHTA, CDR2 FQGNSA. With 3 bases clipped from V and 0 bases from J, the junction kept 10 bases outside the gene matches. CDR3 size: 18 residues. DNA of the CDR3: TGTGCCAGCAGCTTTTCCCTAGCGGGGGGTATGGGCTCCTACGAGCAGTACTTC. It yields the protein CASSFSLAGGMGSYEQYF.

This clonotype occurred a few times. The chain couples TRBV12-3 or TRBV12-4 to TRBJ2-7; D may be TRBD1 (6 bases). The CDR3 runs 13 residues. The V end was cut by 3 bases, the J end by 3 bases, with 9 bases between. The CDR3 DNA reads TGTGCCAGCAGTTTCGCCAGGGGCTACGAGCAGTACTTC. This gives the protein CASSFARGYEQYF.

This rearrangement joins TRBV7-2 to TRBJ1-6; D may be TRBD1 (5 bases). Germline CDR1 reads SGHTA; CDR2 reads FQGNSA. V was pared by 5 bases and J by 11 bases, with 13 bases between. The CDR3 sequence is 13 residues long. This chain's CDR3 is CASSPRGSTPLHF. The CDR3 DNA follows: TGTGCCAGCAGCCCCCGGGGGAGTACACCCCTCCACTTT.